This passage covers 14 T cell receptor delta chains from one sample sequenced in a study of γδ T cells in repeated Plasmodium falciparum infection. TCRdb called clones anew from the multiplex PCR reads with CATT. In the table there are 85,000 to 95,000 delta-chain clones, more than 1.4% of which are singletons. Bulk repertoires came from Vgamma9/Vdelta2+ or Vdelta2-negative gammadelta T cells flow-sorted from PBMC. Sequenced: gamma-delta T cells from blood. The receptors stem from a pool of human donors (malaria-infected and uninfected, not separated).

Points on this clone: TCRdb's protein, taken from a much larger clone, differs from this DNA's translation at residue 5, likely owing to a read error; the protein displayed comes from the DNA. The chain carries TRDV1 and TRDJ1, with TRDD3 matching 9 bases. The J gene, missing from TCRdb, was assigned here through DNA to germline matching. Germline lookup yields CDR1 TSWWSYY and CDR2 QGS. V was clipped by 4 bases and J by 1 base; unmatched bases: 22. This CDR3 contains 21 residues. CDR3 loop: CALGGNCRLAVGDKSTDKLIF. CDR3 bases: TGTGCTCTTGGGGGGAACTGCCGCCTAGCAGTGGGGGATAAGAGCACCGATAAACTCATCTTT.

This clone was picked up a small number of times. This DNA's translation and the protein TCRdb lists, from a much larger clone, do not match at residue 17, likely due to a read error; the protein shown is translated from the DNA. The V call is TRDV1, the J call TRDJ1; 10 bases agree with TRDD3. This CDR3 is 19 amino acids long. CDR1 is TSWWSYY and CDR2 is QGS in the germline V gene. The CDR3 DNA reads TGTGCTCTTGGGGACCTCTACCACTACCGTGGGGGATACACCGATAAACCCATCTTT. As protein: CALGDLYHYRGGYTDKPIF.

This clone was picked up a small number of times. TCRdb lists the protein of a much larger clone for this DNA, which differs at residue 5, so this is likely a read error; the protein given here is translated from the DNA itself. The chain joins TRDV2 to TRDJ3; TRDD3 aligns across 8 bases. The J gene is absent in TCRdb and was assigned here via DNA matching to germline. CDR3 size: 19 residues. Germline-derived CDR1 and CDR2 are GEAIGNYY and EKD. The V and J ends lost 3 bases and 0 bases, in that order; junction bases with no gene match: 9. Here the CDR3 DNA reads TGTGCCTGTGACGGTACTGGGGGCCCTAGCTCCTGGGACACCCGACAGATGTTTTTC. Amino acids: CACDGTGGPSSWDTRQMFF.

For this clone: TCRdb's protein, taken from a much larger clone, differs from this DNA's translation at residue 4, likely owing to a read error; the protein displayed comes from the DNA. The chain recombines TRDV1 with TRDJ1; 8 positions agree with TRDD3. The J gene is not listed in TCRdb, so it was assigned here from a DNA match to germline. Germline CDR1 and CDR2: TSWWSYY and QGS. This CDR3 contains 22 residues. The chain's CDR3 is CALEELRLTFWGKTSYTDKLIF. Here the CDR3 DNA reads TGTGCTCTTGAGGAACTAAGACTGACCTTCTGGGGGAAAACTAGCTACACCGATAAACTCATCTTT.

This clone turned up a few times. TCRdb has a much larger clone's protein, which differs at residue 16 from the translation of this DNA, likely because of a read error; what is shown is the protein translated from the DNA. The chain is built from TRDV1 and TRDJ1, with 11 bases fitting TRDD3. The J gene was not available in TCRdb and was assigned here by matching the DNA to germline segments. V shed 5 bases, J shed 4 bases, and the junction held 24 bases outside the gene matches. CDR1 and CDR2 (germline): TSWWSYY, QGS. The CDR3 length is 21 residues. The CDR3 DNA reads TGTGCTCTTGGGCCCTTCAGGCCCTGGGGGATACCCGCACGGTACATCGATAAACTCATCTTT. It codes for CALGPFRPWGIPARYIDKLIF.

The sample holds a few counts of this clone. TCRdb assigns this DNA the protein of a much larger clone, which departs from its translation at residue 16; this likely reflects a read error, and the protein shown comes from translating the DNA. Called V gene: TRDV2; the J gene was not called; the table assigns TRDD3, which was not confirmed against the DNA. CDR1 GEAIGNYY and CDR2 EKD come from the germline V gene. This CDR3 spans 17 amino acids. Here the CDR3 reads CACEDLLGPRGADKLTF. CDR3 DNA sequence: TGTGCCTGTGAAGACTTGCTGGGTCCCAGAGGAGCCGATAAACTCACCTTT.

A word on this clone: The protein that TCRdb holds for this DNA derives from a much larger clone and differs from the translated DNA at residue 14, which likely indicates a read error; the protein shown here is translated from the DNA. The rearrangement uses TRDV1 and TRDJ1; 7 bases line up with TRDD3. The J gene, absent from TCRdb, was called here by matching the DNA to germline. Germline V gene data show CDR1 as TSWWSYY and CDR2 as QGS. This CDR3 has 17 amino acids. CDR3 residues: CALGEVSVLGKTDRLIF. CDR3 DNA sequence: TGTGCTCTTGGGGAAGTTTCCGTACTGGGGAAAACCGATAGACTCATCTTT.

At least ten counts were recorded for this clone. The protein TCRdb lists belongs to a much larger clone and differs from this DNA's translation at residue 12, which points to a read error; the protein shown is made from the DNA. The chain uses TRDV2 and TRDJ2, with unresolved D. Germline V gene sequence: CDR1 GEAIGNYY, CDR2 EKD. The CDR3 length is 14 residues. CDR3 in amino acids: CACDTFALTAQPFF. In DNA, the CDR3 is TGTGCCTGTGACACCTTTGCTTTGACAGCACAACCCTTCTTT.

This clone has a count of ten or more. This DNA's translation and the protein TCRdb lists, from a much larger clone, do not match at residue 16, likely due to a read error; the protein shown is translated from the DNA. The chain uses TRAV38-2/DV8 and TRDJ1; D may be TRDD2 (5 bases). The germline V gene has CDR1 TSESDYY and CDR2 QEAYKQQN. The CDR3 is 17 amino acids. CDR3 amino acids: CAYRTHPTAPYTDKLTF. The DNA of the CDR3 is TGTGCTTATAGGACCCACCCTACGGCCCCCTACACCGATAAACTCACCTTT.

On this clone itself: TCRdb's entry gives the protein of a much larger clone, which mismatches this DNA's translation at residue 7, likely from a read error; the protein reported here is translated from the DNA. This chain links TRDV1 with TRDJ1, with 7 bases matching TRDD3. Germline matching of the DNA provided the J gene here, since TCRdb leaves it blank. Trimming took 0 bases from V and 0 from J; bases not matched to a gene: 10. The length of the CDR3 is 18 residues. Per the germline V gene, CDR1 is TSWWSYY and CDR2 is QGS. The CDR3 loop reads CALGELHLGGPYTDKLIF. The CDR3 nucleotides read TGTGCTCTTGGGGAACTTCACCTGGGGGGTCCTTACACCGATAAACTCATCTTT.

On this clone: The mismatch at residue 5 between this DNA's translation and the TCRdb protein of a much larger clone likely reflects a read error; the protein shown is translated from the DNA. The V and J genes are TRDV1 and TRDJ1; 9 bases map to TRDD3. Assignment of the J gene here rests on matching the DNA to germline, because TCRdb gives none. J was trimmed by 0 bases and V by 4 bases; bases with no gene match: 27. Germline V gives CDR1 TSWWSYY, CDR2 QGS. The CDR3 sequence is 23 residues long. This CDR3 reads CALGGPFRTLLPLLGEYTDKLIF. As DNA, the CDR3 is TGTGCTCTTGGGGGACCCTTCCGAACCCTCCTCCCTTTACTGGGGGAGTACACCGATAAACTCATCTTT.

With regard to this clone: TCRdb's protein for this DNA is that of a much larger clone and differs from the translation at residue 12, likely a read error; the protein shown is the DNA translation. The V gene is given as TRDV2, and no J gene call is available. The CDR3 spans 14 residues. CDR1 is GEAIGNYY, CDR2 EKD, per germline. CDR3 bases: TGTGCCTGTGACACCGTACCCATATCCGATAAACCCATCTTT. This translates into CACDTVPISDKPIF.

The J gene is TRDJ1, the V gene TRDV1, with 10 bases aligning to TRDD3. TCRdb is silent on the J gene; assignment here came from matching the DNA to germline. The germline CDR1 and CDR2 sequences are TSWWSYY and QGS. CDR3 length equals 13 residues. Trimming removed 8 bases from V and 7 bases from J; junction bases left unmatched: 7. This chain's CDR3 is CALCRGIRRKLIF. The CDR3 coding sequence is TGTGCTCTTTGTAGGGGGATACGACGTAAACTCATCTTT.

The CDR3 loop reads CATVGYGGGTPLTDKLIF. Written as DNA, the CDR3 is TGTGCCACCGTCGGGTATGGTGGGGGAACGCCCCTCACCGATAAACTCATCTTT. This chain links TRDV2 with TRDJ1; 7 bases align to TRDD3. Because TCRdb records no J gene, it was assigned here through a match of the DNA to germline. The CDR3 runs 18 residues. Trimming took 9 bases from V and 1 from J; bases not matched to a gene: 22. Looked up from germline, CDR1 is GEAIGNYY and CDR2 is EKD.